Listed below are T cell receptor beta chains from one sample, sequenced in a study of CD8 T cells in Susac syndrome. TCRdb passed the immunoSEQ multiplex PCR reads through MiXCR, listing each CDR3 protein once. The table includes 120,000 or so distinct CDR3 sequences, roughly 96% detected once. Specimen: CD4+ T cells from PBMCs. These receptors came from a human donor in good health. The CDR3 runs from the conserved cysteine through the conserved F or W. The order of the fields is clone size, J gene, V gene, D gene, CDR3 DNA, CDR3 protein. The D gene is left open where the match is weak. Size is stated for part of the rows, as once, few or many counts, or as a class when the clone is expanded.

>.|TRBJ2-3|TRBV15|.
TGTGCCACCAGCAGTAGGGGTACAGATACGCAGTATTTT
CATSSRGTDTQYF
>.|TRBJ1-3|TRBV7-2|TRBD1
TGTGCCAGCCGGCCCGGGACAGGGGGAAACACCATATATTTT
CASRPGTGGNTIYF
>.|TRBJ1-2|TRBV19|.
TGTGCCAGTAGGACGAGAGATGGCTACACCTTC
CASRTRDGYTF
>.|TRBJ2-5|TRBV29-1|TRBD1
TGCAGCTCGATCCCGGGACAGGGGAAAGAGACCCAGTACTTC
CSSIPGQGKETQYF
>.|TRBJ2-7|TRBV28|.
TGTGCCAGCAGTTCCCAAGCCTACGAGCAGTACTTC
CASSSQAYEQYF
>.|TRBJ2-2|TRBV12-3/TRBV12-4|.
TGTGCCAGCAGCCAGCCGACCGTCCTGGGCACCGGGGAGCTGTTTTTT
CASSQPTVLGTGELFF
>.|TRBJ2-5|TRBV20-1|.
TGCAGTGCTAGAGAGACTAGTAAGACCCAGTACTTC
CSARETSKTQYF
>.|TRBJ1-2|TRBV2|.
TGTGCCAGCAGTGTGCAGGCGATGGGTGGCTACACCTTC
CASSVQAMGGYTF
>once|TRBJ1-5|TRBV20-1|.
TGCAGCGTCCAAACAGGCACCAATCAGCCCCAGCATTTT
CSVQTGTNQPQHF
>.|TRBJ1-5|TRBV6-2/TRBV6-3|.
TGTGCCAGCAGTTACTCCACAGTTCTCAATCAGCCCCAGCATTTT
CASSYSTVLNQPQHF
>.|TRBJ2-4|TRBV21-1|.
TGTGCCATCCCGCAGCTAGCCAAAAACATTCAGTACTTC
CAIPQLAKNIQYF
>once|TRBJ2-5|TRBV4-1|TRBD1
TGCGCCAGCAGCCAAGATTTAAAGTTTCGGGCAGGGGGCAAGGAGACCCAGTACTTC
CASSQDLKFRAGGKETQYF
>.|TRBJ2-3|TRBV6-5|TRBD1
TGTGCCAGCAGTTCGACAGGGCGTTTATCAGATACGCAGTATTTT
CASSSTGRLSDTQYF
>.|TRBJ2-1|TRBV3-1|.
TGTGCCAGCAGCCAAGTTCACTTCAATGAGCAGTTCTTC
CASSQVHFNEQFF
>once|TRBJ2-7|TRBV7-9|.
TGTGCCAGCAGCTTAGCTACCCACGAGCAGTACTTC
CASSLATHEQYF
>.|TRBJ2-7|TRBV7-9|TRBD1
TGTGCCAGCAGCTACGAGACAGGGTCCCACGAGCAGTACTTC
CASSYETGSHEQYF
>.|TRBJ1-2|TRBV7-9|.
TGTGCCAGCAGCTTAATCGATGGCTACACCTTC
CASSLIDGYTF
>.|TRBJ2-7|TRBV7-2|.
TGTGCCAGCAAGAACCGGGGGACTCCTTACGAGCAGTACTTC
CASKNRGTPYEQYF
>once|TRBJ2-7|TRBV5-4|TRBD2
TGTGCCAGCAGCTTGCTGACTAGCGGGAGTTCCGAGCAGTACTTC
CASSLLTSGSSEQYF
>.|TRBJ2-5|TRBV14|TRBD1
TGTGCCAGCAGCCGGGACAGGGGGCCGGAGACCCAGTACTTC
CASSRDRGPETQYF
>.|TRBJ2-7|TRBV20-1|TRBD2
TGCAGTGCCCCGATATCGGGAGGCTACGAGCAGTACTTC
CSAPISGGYEQYF
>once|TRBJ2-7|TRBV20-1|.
TGCAGTGCTAGAGGGGCAGCCGGGGATTCCTACGAGCAGTACTTC
CSARGAAGDSYEQYF
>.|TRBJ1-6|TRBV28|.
TGTGCCAGCAGTTTAGGGTCACCCCTCCACTTT
CASSLGSPLHF
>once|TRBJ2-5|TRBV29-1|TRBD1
TGCAGCGTTGAGGGGAGGCAGGGGGCCGGAGAGACCCAGTACTTC
CSVEGRQGAGETQYF
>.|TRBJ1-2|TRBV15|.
TGTGCCACCAGCAGATCGGAGCGGAATGGCTACACCTTC
CATSRSERNGYTF
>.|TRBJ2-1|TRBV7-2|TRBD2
TGTGCCAGCAGCCCGGGGGGGGCGGGAGTTAGCAATGAGCAGTTCTTC
CASSPGGAGVSNEQFF
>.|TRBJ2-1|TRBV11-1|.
TGTGCCAGCAGCTTAGCGTTGTCGGAGCAGTTCTTC
CASSLALSEQFF
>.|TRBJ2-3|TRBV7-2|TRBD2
TGTGCCAGCAGCTTACAGGGGGCATTGAGACTAGCGGGAGGAACGCAGTATTTT
CASSLQGALRLAGGTQYF
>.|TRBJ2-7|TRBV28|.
TGTGCCAGCAGGTTGTCCGGCCCCCTGGAGCAGTACTTC
CASRLSGPLEQYF
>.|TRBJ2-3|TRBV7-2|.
TGTGCCAGCAGCATACAGAGTAGCACAGATACGCAGTATTTT
CASSIQSSTDTQYF
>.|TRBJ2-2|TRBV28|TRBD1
TGTGCCAGCAGTATCCCGGGGACAGGGGGAACCGGGGAGCTGTTTTTT
CASSIPGTGGTGELFF
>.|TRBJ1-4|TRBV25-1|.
TGTGCCAGCACTGGTTGGAGGGGAACTAATGAAAAACTGTTTTTT
CASTGWRGTNEKLFF
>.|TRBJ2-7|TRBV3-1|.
TGTGCCAGCAGCCTTAGACAGGCCGTCAAGCAGTACTTC
CASSLRQAVKQYF
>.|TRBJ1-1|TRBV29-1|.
TGCAGCGCCAGGGACACAAAAGATGCTGAAGCTTTCTTT
CSARDTKDAEAFF
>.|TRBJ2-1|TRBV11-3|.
TGTGCCAGCAGCTTAAGTGGAGATGGGGAGCAGTTCTTC
CASSLSGDGEQFF
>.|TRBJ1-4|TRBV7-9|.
TGTGCCAGCAGCTCGGAAGAAAAACTGTTTTTT
CASSSEEKLFF
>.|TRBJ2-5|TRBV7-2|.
TGTGCCAGCAGCAGTCCGGGACCCCAAGAGACCCAGTACTTC
CASSSPGPQETQYF
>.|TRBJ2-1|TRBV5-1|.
TGCGCCAGCAGCTTGGATACCCCACGGGAGCAGTTCTTC
CASSLDTPREQFF
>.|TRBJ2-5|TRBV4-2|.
TGTGCCAGCAGCCAAGATAGGGGGACTCCAGGGCCCCAGTACTTC
CASSQDRGTPGPQYF
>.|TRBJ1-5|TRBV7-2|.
TGTGCCAGCGGTACGGTTTCGGGATGGAATCAGCCCCAGCATTTT
CASGTVSGWNQPQHF
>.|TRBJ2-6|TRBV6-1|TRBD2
TGTGCCAGCAGTCTAACATCGGGGGGGCCGGGGGCCAACGTCCTGACTTTC
CASSLTSGGPGANVLTF
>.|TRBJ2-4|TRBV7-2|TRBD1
TGTGCCAGCAGCCCGGGACAGGGGTCGGACATTCAGTACTTC
CASSPGQGSDIQYF